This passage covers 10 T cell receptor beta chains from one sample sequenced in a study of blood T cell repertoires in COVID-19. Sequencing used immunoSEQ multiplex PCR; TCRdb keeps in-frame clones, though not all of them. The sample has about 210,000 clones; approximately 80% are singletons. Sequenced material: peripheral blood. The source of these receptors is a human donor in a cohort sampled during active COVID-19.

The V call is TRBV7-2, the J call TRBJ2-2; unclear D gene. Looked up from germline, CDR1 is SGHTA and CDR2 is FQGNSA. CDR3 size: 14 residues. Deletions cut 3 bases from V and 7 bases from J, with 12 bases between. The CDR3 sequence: CASSFEEAHGELFF. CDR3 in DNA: TGTGCCAGCAGCTTCGAGGAAGCGCACGGGGAGCTGTTTTTT. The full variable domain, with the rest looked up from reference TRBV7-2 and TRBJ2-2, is GAGVSQSPSNKVTEKGKDVELRCDPISGHTALYWYRQSLGQGLEFLIYFQGNSAPDKSGLPSDRFSAERTGGSVSTLTIQRTQQEDSAVYLCASSFEEAHGELFFGEGSRLTVL.

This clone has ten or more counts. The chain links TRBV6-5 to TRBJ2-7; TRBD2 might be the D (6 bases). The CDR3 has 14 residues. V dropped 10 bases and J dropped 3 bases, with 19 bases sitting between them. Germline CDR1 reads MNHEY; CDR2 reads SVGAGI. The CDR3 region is CATQERVGGYEQYF. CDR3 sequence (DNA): TGTGCCACCCAAGAGAGGGTGGGGGGCTACGAGCAGTACTTC.

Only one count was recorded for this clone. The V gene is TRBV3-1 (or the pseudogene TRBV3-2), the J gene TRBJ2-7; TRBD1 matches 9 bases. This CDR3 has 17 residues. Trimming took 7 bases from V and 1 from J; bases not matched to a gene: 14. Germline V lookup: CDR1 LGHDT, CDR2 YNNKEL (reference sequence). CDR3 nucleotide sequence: TGTGCCAGCACCTTAGGTCGGGGGACAGGGAAGTCCTACGAGCAGTACTTC. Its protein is CASTLGRGTGKSYEQYF.

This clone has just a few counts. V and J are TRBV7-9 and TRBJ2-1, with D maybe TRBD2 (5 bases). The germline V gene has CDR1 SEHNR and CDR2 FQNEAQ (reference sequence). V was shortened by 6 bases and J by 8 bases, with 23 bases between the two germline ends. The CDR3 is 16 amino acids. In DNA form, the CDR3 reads TGTGCCAGCAGACCCCAGGACTCGGGCAAGCTGGATGAGCAGTTCTTC. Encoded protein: CASRPQDSGKLDEQFF.

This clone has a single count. CDR3 sequence: CAIREDSVPGNTIYF. As DNA, the CDR3 is TGTGCCATCAGGGAAGACAGCGTCCCTGGAAACACCATATATTTT. The chain employs TRBV10-3 and TRBJ1-3; perhaps TRBD1 as D (5 bases). Per the germline V gene, CDR1 is ENHRY and CDR2 is SYGVKD. The CDR3 runs to 15 residues. With 6 bases removed from V and 2 bases from J, the gap between germline ends came to 14 bases.

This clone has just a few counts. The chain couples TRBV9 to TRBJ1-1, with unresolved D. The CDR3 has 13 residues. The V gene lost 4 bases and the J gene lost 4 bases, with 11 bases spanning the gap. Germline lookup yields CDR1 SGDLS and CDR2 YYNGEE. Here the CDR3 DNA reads TGTGCCAGCAGCCGGGATCCAACCACTGAAGCTTTCTTT. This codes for CASSRDPTTEAFF.

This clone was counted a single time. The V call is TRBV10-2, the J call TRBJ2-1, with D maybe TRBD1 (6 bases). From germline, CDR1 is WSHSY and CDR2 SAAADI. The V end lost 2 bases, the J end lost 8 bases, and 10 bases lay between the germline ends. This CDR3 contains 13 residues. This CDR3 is CASSEGDMYEQFF. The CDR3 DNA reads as TGCGCCAGCAGTGAGGGGGACATGTATGAGCAGTTCTTC.

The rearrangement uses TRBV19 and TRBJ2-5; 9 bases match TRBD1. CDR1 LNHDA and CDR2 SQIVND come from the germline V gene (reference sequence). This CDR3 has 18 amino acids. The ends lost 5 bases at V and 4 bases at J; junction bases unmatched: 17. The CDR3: CASSPTTRDRVFGETQYF. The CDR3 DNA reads TGTGCCAGTAGTCCGACAACGCGGGACAGGGTGTTCGGAGAGACCCAGTACTTC. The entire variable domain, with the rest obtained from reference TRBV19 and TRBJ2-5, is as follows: DGGITQSPKYLFRKEGQNVTLSCEQNLNHDAMYWYRQDPGQGLRLIYYSQIVNDFQKGDIAEGYSVSREKKESFPLTVTSAQKNPTAFYLCASSPTTRDRVFGETQYFGPGTRLLVL.

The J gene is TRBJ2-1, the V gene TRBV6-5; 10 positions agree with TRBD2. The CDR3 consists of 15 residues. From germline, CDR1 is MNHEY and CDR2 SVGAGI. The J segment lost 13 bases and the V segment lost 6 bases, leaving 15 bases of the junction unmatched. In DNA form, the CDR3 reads TGTGCCAGCAGCCCCGAGTGGGAGCGGGGGGGGCAACAGTTCTTC. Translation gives CASSPEWERGGQQFF.

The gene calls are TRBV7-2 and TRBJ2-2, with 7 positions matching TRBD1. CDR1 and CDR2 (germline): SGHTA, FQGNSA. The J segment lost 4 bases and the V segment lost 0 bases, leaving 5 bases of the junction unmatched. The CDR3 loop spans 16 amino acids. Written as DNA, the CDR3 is TGTGCCAGCAGCTTAGCCCCCGCAGGGGGCACCGGGGAGCTGTTTTTT. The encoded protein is CASSLAPAGGTGELFF.